The rows below give T cell receptor beta chains drawn from one sample of a study of blood T cell repertoires in COVID-19. The method was immunoSEQ multiplex PCR; TCRdb's version includes in-frame clones alone and lacks a portion of them. The table includes more than 120,000 clones, about 87% detected once. Source material: peripheral blood. These receptors were taken from a human donor in a cohort sampled during active COVID-19. Both conserved end residues are part of each CDR3.

>TRBV5-1
CASSWGTGADADTQYF
>TRBV11-3
CASSPGLAGFGDTQYF
>TRBV11-1
CASSLIPNTGGDTQYF
>TRBV7-2
CASSLGKQGNTEAFF
>TRBV11-2
CASSSNNQPQHF
>TRBV10-3
CAISESIAGSSYEQYF
>TRBV3-1/TRBV3-2
CASSLSGRVGNNSPLHF
>TRBV5-1
CASSLQAGNTIYF
>TRBV24-1
CATRQDLQGRYEQYF
>TRBV3-1/TRBV3-2
CASSFRTGPKNIQYF
>TRBV7-9
CASSLPGDYEQYF
>TRBV5-5
CASSLAGRWRNTIYF
>TRBV7-2
CASSWAVRDGGGETQYF
>TRBV13
CASSPRHGGAYNEQFF
>TRBV3-1/TRBV3-2
CASSQSLGQLSYGYTF
>TRBV10-3
CAISDRLGNTIYF
>TRBV6-6
CASSYGGQGLEQYF
>TRBV2
CASSATGLPAYGYTF
>TRBV7-8
CASSPIGQGSTEAFF
>TRBV7-9
CASSLGGQNEAFF
>TRBV29-1
CSVGLPYLHEQYF
>TRBV18
CASSPLGSYEQYF
>TRBV7-9
CASSSQDRDIEKLFF
>TRBV4-1
CASSRGQLQTDTQYF
>TRBV27
CASRPGQGTSNYGYTF
>TRBV19
CASSPPPGEGYTF
>TRBV13
CASSLGDYSTDTQYF
>TRBV15
CATSRDRVGNTIYF
>TRBV7-7
CASSPQGQVGTGELFF
>TRBV5-1
CASSLVAGVNTEAFF
>TRBV6-1
CASSDVQGINYGYTF
>TRBV5-1
CASSVGTANTEAFF
>TRBV30
CAWNPGLAGMETQYF
>TRBV7-9
CASSLGQGRTEAFF
>TRBV18
CASSKNRDSPLHF
>TRBV27
CASSFGGGETQYF
>TRBV19
CASSIDWGGVSRPQHF
>TRBV29-1
CSVEAARENTEAFF
>TRBV2
CASSVVRTGRNGYTF
>TRBV5-4
CASSTPHGYTF
>TRBV4-2
CASSRGSVLKETQYF
>TRBV7-3
CASSLTQGRGETQYF
>TRBV6-1
CASSEDSRNQPQHF